There are many counts of the clone carrying this T cell receptor beta chain. Combining a sample-barcoded 5' primer with a J-beta primer mix, a second PCR ran for roughly 7 to 12 cycles. A tag from a template-switch adaptor with 12 random nucleotides marked each cDNA molecule. One entry per CDR3 protein results from TCRdb running MiXCR on the 5' RACE reads. The sample holds under 700,000 distinct CDR3 sequences, nearly 25% seen once. The V segment lost 7 bases and the J segment 2 bases; nucleotides outside the gene matches: 2. The germline V gene encodes CDR1 SQVTM and CDR2 ANQGSEA. CDR3 size: 12 residues. The data were taken from a study of blood T cells in healthy people across ages. These data were likewise used in another study, on T cells of mothers and their children. Per that study: Related mother-child pairs showed slightly, non-significantly higher overlap than unrelated pairs.

The receptor comes from a boy between 10 and 17 years old in good health. The sequenced sample consisted of blood. The J gene is TRBJ2-1, the V gene TRBV29-1, with 7 bases lining up with TRBD2. The chain's CDR3 is CSASGTYNEQFF. Here the CDR3 DNA reads TGCAGCGCTAGCGGAACCTACAATGAGCAGTTCTTC.